Listed below are T cell receptor beta chains from one sample, sequenced in a study of shared clonotypes between healthy human individuals. Data came from immunoSEQ multiplex PCR; TCRdb stores just in-frame clones and leaves some out. The data show about 2.4 million clones, with roughly 92% seen just once and over 0.12% held by the top ten. Sequencing was carried out using naive CD4+ T cells sorted from blood. Receptor source: a man between 18 and 35 years old in good health. Each CDR3 is given with its conserved first and last residue. Fields, in order: V gene, D gene, J gene, clone size, CDR3 DNA, CDR3 protein. The D gene is left open where the match is weak. The size entry is marked missing in some rows and otherwise reads once, few, many or a size class.

V: TRBV5-1; D: -; J: TRBJ2-2; size: -; DNA: TGCGCCAGCAGCTTGCAGGGATGGAACACCGGGGAGCTGTTTTTT; CDR3: CASSLQGWNTGELFF
V: TRBV19; D: -; J: TRBJ2-3; size: -; DNA: TGTGCCAGTGGGGACTCCTTTGGGAGGCAGTATTTT; CDR3: CASGDSFGRQYF
V: TRBV11-2; D: -; J: TRBJ1-5; size: few; DNA: TGTGCCAGCAGCCTACACCTCAATCAGCCCCAGCATTTT; CDR3: CASSLHLNQPQHF
V: TRBV19; D: -; J: TRBJ1-5; size: -; DNA: TGTGCCACCCGGGGGGGTATGGGCAATCAGCCCCAGCATTTT; CDR3: CATRGGMGNQPQHF
V: TRBV4-1; D: -; J: TRBJ1-4; size: few; DNA: TGCGCCAGCAGCCAAAGGAGCCTTAATGAAAAACTGTTTTTT; CDR3: CASSQRSLNEKLFF
V: TRBV9; D: -; J: TRBJ2-5; size: few; DNA: TGTGCCAGCAGCGTAGGGGCAGCTCGAGGGGAGACCCAGTACTTC; CDR3: CASSVGAARGETQYF
V: TRBV7-9; D: -; J: TRBJ2-3; size: -; DNA: TGTGCCAGCAGCTTAGTTACGCAGTATTTT; CDR3: CASSLVTQYF
V: TRBV5-1; D: TRBD1; J: TRBJ1-1; size: -; DNA: TGCGCCAGCAGCTTGGAGGGACAGGGAACCGCTGAAGCTTTCTTT; CDR3: CASSLEGQGTAEAFF
V: TRBV5-6; D: -; J: TRBJ2-5; size: -; DNA: TGTGCCAGCAGCTTTTTAGGGCCGCAAGAGACCCAGTACTTC; CDR3: CASSFLGPQETQYF
V: TRBV30; D: TRBD2; J: TRBJ2-5; size: -; DNA: TGTGCCTGGAGTTCCCTTTGGGGTAGCGGGGGGGGAGCTGAGACCCAGTACTTC; CDR3: CAWSSLWGSGGGAETQYF
V: TRBV6-5; D: -; J: TRBJ2-3; size: -; DNA: TGTGCCAGCAGCCCATCGGCGTCGGGTACGCAGTATTTT; CDR3: CASSPSASGTQYF
V: TRBV6-1; D: TRBD1; J: TRBJ1-3; size: once; DNA: TGTGCCAGCAGTCGACAGGGCTCTGGAAACACCATATATTTT; CDR3: CASSRQGSGNTIYF
V: TRBV4-2; D: TRBD2; J: TRBJ2-7; size: -; DNA: TGTGCCAGCAGCCAAGATAGACTAGCGTTTAGCCACGAGCAGTACTTC; CDR3: CASSQDRLAFSHEQYF
V: TRBV7-6; D: -; J: TRBJ2-7; size: -; DNA: TGTGCCAGCAGCTTAATGGGAGGCGAGCAGTACTTC; CDR3: CASSLMGGEQYF
V: TRBV29-1; D: -; J: TRBJ2-5; size: -; DNA: TGCAGCGTTGAAAGCCCCGGTAGGGAGACCCAGTACTTC; CDR3: CSVESPGRETQYF
V: TRBV7-9; D: -; J: TRBJ2-7; size: -; DNA: TGTGCCAGCAGCTTGAGTGGCGGAGGTTCCTACGAGCAGTACTTC; CDR3: CASSLSGGGSYEQYF
V: TRBV10-3; D: -; J: TRBJ1-1; size: once; DNA: TGTGCCATCAGACCGGATAGGGGGGACGACGCTTTCTTT; CDR3: CAIRPDRGDDAFF
V: TRBV25-1; D: -; J: TRBJ2-5; size: -; DNA: TGTGCCAGCAGTGAAATGGGGCAGCCCCAAGAGACCCAGTACTTC; CDR3: CASSEMGQPQETQYF
V: TRBV2; D: -; J: TRBJ2-1; size: -; DNA: TGTGCCAGCAGACGGGGAAGCGGGTCCTACAATGAGCAGTTCTTC; CDR3: CASRRGSGSYNEQFF
V: TRBV5-6; D: -; J: TRBJ2-6; size: -; DNA: TGTGCCAGCAGCCCCTGGACCCCTGGGGCCAACGTCCTGACTTTC; CDR3: CASSPWTPGANVLTF
V: TRBV11-1; D: TRBD1; J: TRBJ2-2; size: -; DNA: TGTGCCAGCAGCTCAGGGGGCTCGACCACCGGGGAGCTGTTTTTT; CDR3: CASSSGGSTTGELFF
V: TRBV2; D: -; J: TRBJ2-7; size: once; DNA: TGTGCCAGCAGTGAAGTTCTCGGGAGAACTTACGAGCAGTACTTC; CDR3: CASSEVLGRTYEQYF